This TCR beta chain was profiled in a study of cytomegalovirus exposure and HLA in healthy donors. Study results and limitations: HLA alleles were associated with 15,000 to 20,000 TCR beta sequences in a later analysis at 0.05 false discovery rate. The analysis excluded some indistinguishable V segments, including TRBV6-2 and TRBV6-3.

Per the germline V gene, CDR1 is MDHEN and CDR2 is SYDVKM. V was trimmed by 3 bases and J by 7 bases, leaving 13 bases between them. The CDR3 has 14 amino acids. Concerning this clone: Antigen specificity is unknown.

With 60 Vbeta and 13 Jbeta primers, the PCR was carried out. Generated by immunoSEQ multiplex PCR, the TCRdb table keeps only in-frame clones and is missing some. The repertoire holds about 160,000 clones, with roughly 80% as singletons. The chain couples TRBV28 to TRBJ2-1; tentatively, D is TRBD2 (5 bases). This TCR derives from a girl between 5 and 17 years old in good health and CMV-seropositive. Sequences were obtained from PBMCs. The CDR3 region is CASSFVPGGNEQFF. CDR3 DNA: TGTGCCAGCAGTTTTGTTCCTGGAGGTAATGAGCAGTTCTTC.